This T cell receptor (beta chain) originates from a study of T cells in Graves' hyperthyroidism and ophthalmopathy. General observations from the study: The majority of expanded thyroid clonotypes above 0.001 also appeared in blood.

Diagnoses rested on clinical symptoms, serum thyroxine and TRAb, thyroid ultrasound and orbital computed tomography. Note on this clonotype: Its antigen is unidentified.

V trimming: 10 bases; J trimming: 8 bases; junction bases outside the gene matches: 8. The germline CDR1 and CDR2 sequences are MNHNS and SASEGT. This CDR3 is 12 amino acids long. Amplified TCR beta CDR3 regions came from RNA transcripts. A first-round RT-PCR of the TCR CDR3 used the HTBI primer set. Via MiXCR, TCRdb re-called the multiplex PCR reads, giving one row per CDR3 protein. Of 350,000 or so distinct CDR3 sequences listed, approximately 17% were seen once; the top ten hold about a third. This chain links TRBV6-1 with TRBJ2-1, with TRBD2 matching 7 bases. The clonotype originates from a woman aged 30 to 39 with Graves' hyperthyroidism that later progressed to Graves' ophthalmopathy. The sequenced sample consisted of blood. The CDR3, as DNA: TGTGCCACCGTGGGGGGGGTGGATGAGCAGTTCTTC. Its translation: CATVGGVDEQFF.